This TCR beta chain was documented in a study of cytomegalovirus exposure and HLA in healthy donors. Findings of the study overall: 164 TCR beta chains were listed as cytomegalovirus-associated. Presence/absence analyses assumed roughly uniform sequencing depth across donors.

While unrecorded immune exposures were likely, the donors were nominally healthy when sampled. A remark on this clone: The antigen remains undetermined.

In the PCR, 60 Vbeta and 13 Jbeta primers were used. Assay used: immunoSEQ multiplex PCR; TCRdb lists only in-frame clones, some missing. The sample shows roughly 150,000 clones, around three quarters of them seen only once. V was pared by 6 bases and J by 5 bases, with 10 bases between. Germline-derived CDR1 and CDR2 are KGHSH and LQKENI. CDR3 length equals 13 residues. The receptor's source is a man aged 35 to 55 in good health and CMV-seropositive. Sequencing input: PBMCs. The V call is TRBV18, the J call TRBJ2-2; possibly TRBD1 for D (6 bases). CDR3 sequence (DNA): TGTGCCAGCTCCCCAGGGGCTACCGGGGAGCTGTTTTTT. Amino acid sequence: CASSPGATGELFF.